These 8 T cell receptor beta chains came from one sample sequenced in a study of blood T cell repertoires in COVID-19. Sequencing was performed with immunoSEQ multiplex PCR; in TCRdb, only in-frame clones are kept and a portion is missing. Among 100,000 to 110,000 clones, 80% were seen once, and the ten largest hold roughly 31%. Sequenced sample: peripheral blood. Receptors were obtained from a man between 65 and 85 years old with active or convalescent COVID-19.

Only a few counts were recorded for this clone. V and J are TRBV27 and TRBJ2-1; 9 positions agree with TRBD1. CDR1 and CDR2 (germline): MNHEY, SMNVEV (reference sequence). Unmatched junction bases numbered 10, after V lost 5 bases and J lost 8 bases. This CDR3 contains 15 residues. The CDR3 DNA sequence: TGTGCCAGCAGTCCCGGGACAGGGTTCCGACATGAGCAGTTCTTC. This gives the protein CASSPGTGFRHEQFF.

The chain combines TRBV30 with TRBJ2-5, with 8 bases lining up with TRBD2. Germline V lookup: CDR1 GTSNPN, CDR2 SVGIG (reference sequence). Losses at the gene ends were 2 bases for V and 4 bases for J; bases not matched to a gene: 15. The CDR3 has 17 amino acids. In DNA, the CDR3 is TGTGCCTGGAGTAAGGGCGTAGCGGGGCCAATAGGAGAGACCCAGTACTTC. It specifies CAWSKGVAGPIGETQYF.

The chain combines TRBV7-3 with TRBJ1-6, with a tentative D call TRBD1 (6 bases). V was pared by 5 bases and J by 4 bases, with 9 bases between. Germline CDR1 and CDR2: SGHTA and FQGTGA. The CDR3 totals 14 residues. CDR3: CASSEQGYNSPLHF. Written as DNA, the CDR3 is TGTGCCAGCAGCGAACAGGGATATAATTCACCCCTCCACTTT.

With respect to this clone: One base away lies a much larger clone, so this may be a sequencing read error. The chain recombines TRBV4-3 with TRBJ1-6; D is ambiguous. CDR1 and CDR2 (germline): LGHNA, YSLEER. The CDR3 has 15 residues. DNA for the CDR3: TGCGCCAGCAGCCAACTTAGCTCCTATAATTCACCCTTCCACTTT. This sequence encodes CASSQLSSYNSPFHF.

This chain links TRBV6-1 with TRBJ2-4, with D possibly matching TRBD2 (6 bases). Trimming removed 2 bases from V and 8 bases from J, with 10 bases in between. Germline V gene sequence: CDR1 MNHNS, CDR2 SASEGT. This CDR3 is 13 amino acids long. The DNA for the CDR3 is TGTGCCAGCAGTGAACTAACGGGGGACATTCAGTACTTC. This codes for CASSELTGDIQYF.

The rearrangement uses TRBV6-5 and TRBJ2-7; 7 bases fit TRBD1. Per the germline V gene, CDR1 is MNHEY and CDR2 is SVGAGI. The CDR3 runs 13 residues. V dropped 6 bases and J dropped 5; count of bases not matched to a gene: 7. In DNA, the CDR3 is TGTGCCAGCAGAGACAGGGCAGTCCACGAGCAGTACTTC. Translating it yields CASRDRAVHEQYF.

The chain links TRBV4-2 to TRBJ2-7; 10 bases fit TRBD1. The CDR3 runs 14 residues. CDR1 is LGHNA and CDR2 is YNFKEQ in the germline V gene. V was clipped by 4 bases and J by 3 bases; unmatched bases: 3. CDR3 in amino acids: CASSPTGGDYEQYF. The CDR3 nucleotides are TGTGCCAGCAGCCCGACAGGGGGCGACTACGAGCAGTACTTC.

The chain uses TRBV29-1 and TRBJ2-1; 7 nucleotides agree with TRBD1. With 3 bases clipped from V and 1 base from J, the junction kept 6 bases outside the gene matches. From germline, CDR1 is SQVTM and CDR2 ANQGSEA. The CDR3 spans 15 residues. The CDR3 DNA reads TGCAGCGTTGATAAAGGGGGCCGGTCCTACAATGAGCAGTTCTTC. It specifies CSVDKGGRSYNEQFF.